The 22 T cell receptor beta chains listed next were all sequenced from one sample in a study of blood T cell repertoires in COVID-19. Assay: immunoSEQ multiplex PCR; the TCRdb copy retains only in-frame clones and omits some. The repertoire holds 150,000 to 180,000 clones, roughly 89% seen once, with approximately 0.55% in the top ten. The sample comprised peripheral blood. All receptors derive from a man aged 50-59 years with acute or convalescent COVID-19.

The chain uses TRBV28 and TRBJ1-1; D is undetermined. Germline V CDR1 and CDR2: MDHEN, SYDVKM. Between the trimmed V and J ends, which lost 5 bases and 0 bases, there was a span of 7 bases. The CDR3 totals 13 residues. The CDR3 DNA reads TGTGCCAGCAGTCTAACTGTGAACACTGAAGCTTTCTTT. Translation gives CASSLTVNTEAFF.

This chain joins TRBV27 and TRBJ2-1; TRBD2 might be the D (6 bases). Trimming stripped 6 bases from V and 8 bases from J, with 17 bases between. This CDR3 spans 14 amino acids. Germline-derived CDR1 and CDR2 are MNHEY and SMNVEV (reference sequence). CDR3 protein: CASRRGGNRDEQFF. The CDR3 coding sequence is TGTGCCAGCAGGAGAGGCGGGAATAGGGATGAGCAGTTCTTC.

The rearrangement joins TRBV7-9 to TRBJ2-1, with D possibly matching TRBD2 (5 bases). This CDR3 has 17 residues. Germline-derived CDR1 and CDR2 are SEHNR and FQNEAQ (reference sequence). V lost 1 base to trimming and J lost 5 bases, with 18 bases between them. CDR3 sequence: CASSLEASNHPNNEQFF. CDR3 nucleotides: TGTGCCAGCAGCTTAGAGGCTAGCAACCACCCCAACAATGAGCAGTTCTTC.

The chain couples TRBV5-1 to TRBJ2-6; D perhaps matches TRBD2 (5 bases). Deletions cut 0 bases from V and 0 bases from J, with 13 bases between. CDR1 is SGHRS and CDR2 is YFSETQ in the germline V gene. This CDR3 comprises 18 residues. The CDR3 sequence is CASSLAGWVLSGANVLTF. In nucleotides, the CDR3 is TGCGCCAGCAGCTTGGCGGGGTGGGTGCTCTCTGGGGCCAACGTCCTGACTTTC.

The V and J genes are TRBV7-7 and TRBJ2-1; D may be TRBD2 (5 bases). The CDR3 is 14 amino acids. V gave up 3 bases and J gave up 7 bases, with 13 bases separating them. Germline CDR1 SSHAT, CDR2 FNYEAQ (reference sequence). DNA of the CDR3: TGTGCCAGCAGCTTGAACCTAGCTTTGAATGAGCAGTTCTTC. Translating gives CASSLNLALNEQFF.

This sequence joins TRBV10-2 and TRBJ2-3, with 7 bases matching TRBD1. The CDR3 runs 16 residues. V trimming: 0 bases; J trimming: 4 bases; junction bases outside the gene matches: 7. Germline loops: CDR1 WSHSY, CDR2 SAAADI. The CDR3, as DNA: TGCGCCAGCAGTGAGTCGAACAGGGGAGATCCAGATACGCAGTATTTT. Translation gives CASSESNRGDPDTQYF.

The rearrangement uses TRBV9 and TRBJ2-5, with TRBD2 identical over 11 bases. This CDR3 is built from 16 residues. Germline trimming cut 4 bases from V and 5 bases from J; bases unmatched to any gene: 10. Germline loops: CDR1 SGDLS, CDR2 YYNGEE. The CDR3 bases are TGTGCCAGCAGCTCCCAAGTAGCGGGGGGGCTTGAGACCCAGTACTTC. This translates into CASSSQVAGGLETQYF.

The CDR3 DNA reads TGTGCCAGCAGAAAATCGGGGGGAGAGGGCCGAGAGACCCAGTACTTC. Translating gives CASRKSGGEGRETQYF. The chain employs TRBV7-3 and TRBJ2-5, with 7 bases fitting TRBD2. Germline V gene sequence: CDR1 SGHTA, CDR2 FQGTGA. The length of the CDR3 is 16 residues. V lost 6 bases to trimming and J lost 4 bases; unmatched junction nucleotides: 14.

The V gene is TRBV6-5, the J gene TRBJ2-7; the match to TRBD2 covers 11 bases. Germline values: CDR1 MNHEY, CDR2 SVGAGI. CDR3 length: 14 amino acids. V gave up 10 bases and J gave up 3 bases; unmatched junction bases: 8. The CDR3 spells CATSSGTSGYEQYF. CDR3 in DNA: TGTGCCACTAGCTCCGGGACTAGCGGCTACGAGCAGTACTTC.

The chain links TRBV7-2 to TRBJ1-2; the D is unclear. V shed 1 base and J shed 5 bases, with 20 bases lying between them. This CDR3 comprises 17 residues. Germline CDR1 reads SGHTA; CDR2 reads FQGNSA. CDR3 nucleotides: TGTGCCAGCAGCTTAGGTCGGAGCGGGCGAGCCAAGTATGGCTACACCTTC. Amino acid sequence: CASSLGRSGRAKYGYTF.

The chain employs TRBV2 and TRBJ1-1, with 7 nucleotides matching TRBD1. The V gene's germline CDR1 is SNHLY and CDR2 FYNNEI. This CDR3 spans 14 amino acids. V shed 6 bases and J 0 bases; nucleotides not matched to a gene: 4. CDR3 loop: CASSQTGMNTEAFF. The CDR3 nucleotides are TGTGCCAGCAGCCAGACAGGGATGAACACTGAAGCTTTCTTT. The complete variable domain, with remaining parts taken from reference TRBV2 and TRBJ1-1, reads EPEVTQTPSHQVTQMGQEVILRCVPISNHLYFYWYRQILGQKVEFLVSFYNNEISEKSEIFDDQFSVERPDGSNFTLKIRSTKLEDSAMYFCASSQTGMNTEAFFGQGTRLTVV.

The chain employs TRBV28 and TRBJ1-4, with 8 bases identical to TRBD1. The CDR3 totals 14 residues. V trimming: 5 bases; J trimming: 6 bases; junction bases outside the gene matches: 5. Germline V lookup: CDR1 MDHEN, CDR2 SYDVKM. The CDR3 reads CASSLDRVDEKLFF. For the CDR3, the DNA is TGTGCCAGCAGTCTGGACAGGGTGGATGAAAAACTGTTTTTT.

This clone has more than one count but fewer than ten. The V call is TRBV19, the J call TRBJ2-3, with 8 bases identical to TRBD1. This CDR3 comprises 15 residues. Germline V lookup: CDR1 LNHDA, CDR2 SQIVND (reference sequence). V lost 5 bases, J lost 4 bases, and 8 bases stayed unmatched. The CDR3 loop is CASSPDRGGSDTQYF. CDR3 in DNA: TGTGCCAGTAGTCCTGACAGGGGAGGTTCAGATACGCAGTATTTT.

This clone occurred once. This rearrangement joins TRBV28 to TRBJ1-1; 7 nucleotides align to TRBD1. The V gene's germline CDR1 is MDHEN and CDR2 SYDVKM. Unmatched junction bases numbered 6, after V lost 0 bases and J lost 5 bases. This CDR3 is 15 amino acids long. In nucleotides, the CDR3 is TGTGCCAGCAGTTTATGGGGGACAGCGGGTACTGAAGCTTTCTTT. It is translated as CASSLWGTAGTEAFF.

The chain is built from TRBV11-3 and TRBJ2-3; 11 nucleotides line up with TRBD2. The V and J ends lost 5 bases and 8 bases, in that order; junction bases with no gene match: 9. Per germline, CDR1 SGHNT and CDR2 YENEEA. There are 15 residues in the CDR3. The CDR3 loop is CASSLTSGSVSTQYF. The DNA of the CDR3 is TGTGCCAGCAGCCTTACTAGCGGGAGTGTGTCTACGCAGTATTTT.

The chain combines TRBV11-2 with TRBJ1-6; TRBD1 aligns across 7 bases. V was pared by 2 bases and J by 8 bases, with 12 bases of the junction left unmatched. The CDR3 has 17 amino acids. Germline V gene data show CDR1 as SGHAT and CDR2 as FQNNGV. DNA for the CDR3: TGTGCCAGCAGCTTAAGACAGGGCTGGACACGGGATTCACCCCTCCACTTT. Translation: CASSLRQGWTRDSPLHF.

This clone was recorded only once. The chain is built from TRBV10-3 and TRBJ1-1; the D gene is possibly TRBD1 (6 bases). There are 16 residues in the CDR3. Germline assignment: CDR1 ENHRY and CDR2 SYGVKD. V lost 0 bases, J lost 7 bases, and 18 bases lay in between. The CDR3 region has the DNA TGTGCCATCAGTGAGTCGTTTGGGGGCGCGGGTGATGAAGCTTTCTTT. Protein: CAISESFGGAGDEAFF.

The genes are TRBV7-2 and TRBJ1-5, with no clear D. The CDR3 contains 13 residues. CDR1 and CDR2 from the germline V gene are SGHTA and FQGNSA. Trimming removed 4 bases from V and 0 bases from J, with 4 bases in between. CDR3 nucleotides: TGTGCCAGCAGCTCCAATAGCAATCAGCCCCAGCATTTT. Translating gives CASSSNSNQPQHF.

The V gene is TRBV5-1, the J gene TRBJ2-3, with D maybe TRBD1 (5 bases). The germline gives CDR1 SGHRS, CDR2 YFSETQ. The CDR3 is 20 amino acids. Trimming cost V 1 base and J 0 bases, with 24 bases left between them. CDR3 sequence: CASSLRRLGATYTSTDTQYF. In DNA form, the CDR3 reads TGCGCCAGCAGCTTGCGAAGGTTAGGGGCCACCTATACAAGCACAGATACGCAGTATTTT.

V is TRBV7-9 and J is TRBJ2-6, with D possibly being TRBD1 (6 bases). Trimming took 6 bases from V and 0 from J, leaving 15 bases between them. CDR3 length equals 17 residues. Germline V gene data show CDR1 as SEHNR and CDR2 as FQNEAQ (reference sequence). DNA of the CDR3: TGTGCCAGCAGTCCCGGGACATGGTACTCTGGGGCCAACGTCCTGACTTTC. It codes for CASSPGTWYSGANVLTF.

In DNA, the CDR3 is TGTGCCAGCAGTGCATCTAGCGGGTCAGTAGATACGCAGTATTTT. Translation gives CASSASSGSVDTQYF. This sequence joins TRBV25-1 and TRBJ2-3; TRBD2 aligns across 8 bases. V lost 4 bases to trimming and J lost 5 bases; unmatched junction nucleotides: 8. The germline V gene encodes CDR1 MGHDK and CDR2 SYGVNS. The CDR3 consists of 15 residues.

The V gene is TRBV3-1 (or the pseudogene TRBV3-2), the J gene TRBJ1-5; unclear D gene. The CDR3 length is 13 residues. Trimming removed 4 bases from V and 4 bases from J, with 8 bases in between. Germline assignment: CDR1 LGHDT and CDR2 YNNKEL (reference sequence). CDR3 sequence (DNA): TGTGCCAGCAGCCCCCAGTGGAATCAGCCCCAGCATTTT. This encodes CASSPQWNQPQHF.